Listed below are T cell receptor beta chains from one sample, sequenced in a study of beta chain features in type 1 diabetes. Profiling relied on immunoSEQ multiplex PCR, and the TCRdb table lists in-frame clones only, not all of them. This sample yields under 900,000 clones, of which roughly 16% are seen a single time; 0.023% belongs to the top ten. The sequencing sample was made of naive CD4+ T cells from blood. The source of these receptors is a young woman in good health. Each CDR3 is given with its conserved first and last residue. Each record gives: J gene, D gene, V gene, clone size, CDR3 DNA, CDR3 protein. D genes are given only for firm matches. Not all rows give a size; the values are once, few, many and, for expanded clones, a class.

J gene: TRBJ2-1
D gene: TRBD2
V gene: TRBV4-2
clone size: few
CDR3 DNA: TGTGCCAGCAGCCGAGAAGCGGGAAGCTCCTACAATGAGCAGTTCTTC
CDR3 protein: CASSREAGSSYNEQFF

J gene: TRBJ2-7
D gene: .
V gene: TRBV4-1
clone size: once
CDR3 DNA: TGCGCCAGCAGTCCAAGACCCACTCGGTACGAGCAGTACTTC
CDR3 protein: CASSPRPTRYEQYF

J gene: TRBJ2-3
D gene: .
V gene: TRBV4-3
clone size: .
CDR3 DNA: TGCGCCAGCAGCCAAGACTCGGGCGGGAATGCGGATACGCAGTATTTT
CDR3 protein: CASSQDSGGNADTQYF

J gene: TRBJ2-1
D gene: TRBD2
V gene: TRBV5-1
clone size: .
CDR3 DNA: TGCGCCAGCAGCTTGACTAGCGGCACATACAATGAGCAGTTCTTC
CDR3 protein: CASSLTSGTYNEQFF

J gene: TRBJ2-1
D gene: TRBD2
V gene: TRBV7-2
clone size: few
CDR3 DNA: TGTGCCAGCAGCTTTCCAGCGGGAGTCGGGGAGCAGTTCTTC
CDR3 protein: CASSFPAGVGEQFF

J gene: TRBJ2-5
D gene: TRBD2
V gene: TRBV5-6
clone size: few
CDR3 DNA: TGTGCCAGCACCCCGACTAGCGGGAAGGCCGAGACCCAGTACTTC
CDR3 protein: CASTPTSGKAETQYF

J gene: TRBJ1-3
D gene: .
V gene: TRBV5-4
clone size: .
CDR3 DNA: TGTGCCAGCAGCAGCGGGGGGGACTCTGGAAACACCATATATTTT
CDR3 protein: CASSSGGDSGNTIYF

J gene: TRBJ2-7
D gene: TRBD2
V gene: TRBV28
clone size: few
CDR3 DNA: TGTGCCAGCAGTGGACTAGCGGGAGGTGAGCAGTACTTC
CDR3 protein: CASSGLAGGEQYF

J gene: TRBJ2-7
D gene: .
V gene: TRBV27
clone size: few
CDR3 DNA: TGTGCCAGCAGTGACCGCTACGAGCAGTACTTC
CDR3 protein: CASSDRYEQYF

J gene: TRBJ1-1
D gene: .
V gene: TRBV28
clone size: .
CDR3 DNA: TGTGCCAGCAGCCAACCCTTCGGAAGGTCGATGAACACTGAAGCTTTCTTT
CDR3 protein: CASSQPFGRSMNTEAFF

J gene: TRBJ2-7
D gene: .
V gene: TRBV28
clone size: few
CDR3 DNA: TGTGCCAGCAGTTCCCCGACTCGCGTCCACGAGCAGTACTTC
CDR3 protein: CASSSPTRVHEQYF

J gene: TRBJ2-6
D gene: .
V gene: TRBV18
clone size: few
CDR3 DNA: TGTGCCAGCTCACCGTCAATCTCTGGGGCCAACGTCCTGACTTTC
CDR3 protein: CASSPSISGANVLTF

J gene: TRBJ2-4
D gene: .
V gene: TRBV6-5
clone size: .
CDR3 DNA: TGTGCCAGCACCGCGGATGGATACATTCAGTACTTC
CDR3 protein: CASTADGYIQYF

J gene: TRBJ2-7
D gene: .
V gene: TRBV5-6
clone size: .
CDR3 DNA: TGTGCCAGCAGGCCCGCTTCTAATTACGAGCAGTACTTC
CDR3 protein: CASRPASNYEQYF

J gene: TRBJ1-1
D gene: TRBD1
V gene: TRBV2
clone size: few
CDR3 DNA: TGTGCCAGCAGCTTAAGTCCCGGGACAGGGACCGGCACTGAAGCTTTCTTT
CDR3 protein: CASSLSPGTGTGTEAFF

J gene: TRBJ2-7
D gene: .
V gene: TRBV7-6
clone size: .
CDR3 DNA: TGTGCCAGCAGCTTAGGGCCAGAGTACGAGCAGTACTTC
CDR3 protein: CASSLGPEYEQYF

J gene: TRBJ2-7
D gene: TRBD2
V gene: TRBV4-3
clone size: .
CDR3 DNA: TGCGCCAGCAGCCAGCCGGGACTAGCGAGACTCTACGAGCAGTACTTC
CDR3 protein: CASSQPGLARLYEQYF

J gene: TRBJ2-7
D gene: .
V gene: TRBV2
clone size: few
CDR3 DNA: TGTGCCAGCAGTGAATTCTCCGGGAGTGAGCAGTACTTC
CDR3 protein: CASSEFSGSEQYF

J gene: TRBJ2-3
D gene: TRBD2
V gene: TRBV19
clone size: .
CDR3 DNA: TGTGCCAGTATCTCTAGCGGGAATGCGGGTTATACGCAGTATTTT
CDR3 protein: CASISSGNAGYTQYF

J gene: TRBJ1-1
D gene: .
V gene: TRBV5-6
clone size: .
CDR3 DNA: TGTGCCAGCAGCTTTGGGGGAACTGAAGCTTTCTTT
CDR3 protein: CASSFGGTEAFF

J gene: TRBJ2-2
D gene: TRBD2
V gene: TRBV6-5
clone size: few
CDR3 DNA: TGTGCCAGCGGACTTAGCGGGAGGCCCACCGGGGAGCTGTTTTTT
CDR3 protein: CASGLSGRPTGELFF

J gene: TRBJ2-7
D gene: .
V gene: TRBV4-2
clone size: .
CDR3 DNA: TGTGCCAGCAGCCTGGGTCTGGGTTTTAAGTCGGGGAGAAGGAACGAGCAGTACTTC
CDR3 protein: CASSLGLGFKSGRRNEQYF

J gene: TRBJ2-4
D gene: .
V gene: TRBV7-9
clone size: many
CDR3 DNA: TGTGCCAGCACCATGGAGGGAAACATTCAGTACTTC
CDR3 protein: CASTMEGNIQYF

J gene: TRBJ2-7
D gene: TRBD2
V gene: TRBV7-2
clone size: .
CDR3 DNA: TGTGCCAGCAGCTCTCTAGCGGGAGGGGCCGAGCAGTACTTC
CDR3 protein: CASSSLAGGAEQYF